This paragraph covers one TCR beta chain sequence. Its specificity is unknown. This sample was included in a study of cytomegalovirus exposure and HLA in healthy donors. PCR primers comprised 60 Vbeta and 13 Jbeta primers. Clones were read by immunoSEQ multiplex PCR, and TCRdb kept only the in-frame ones, dropping some. The repertoire includes around 98,000 clones, more than 70% of them detected once, and about 4% sits in the top ten. CDR1 is GTSNPN, CDR2 SVGIG, per germline (reference sequence). V lost 1 base to trimming and J lost 6 bases; unmatched junction nucleotides: 6. This CDR3 is 13 amino acids long. General study results and limits: A later analysis found that most CMV-associated TCR beta chains appeared HLA-restricted.

The origin of this receptor is a woman aged 35 to 49 in good health and CMV-seronegative. The specimen sequenced was PBMCs. The chain couples TRBV30 to TRBJ2-7, with 7 nucleotides matching TRBD2. Written as DNA, the CDR3 is TGTGCCTGGAGTGCCGTGGGGGGGTTCGAGCAGTACTTC. Translation gives CAWSAVGGFEQYF.